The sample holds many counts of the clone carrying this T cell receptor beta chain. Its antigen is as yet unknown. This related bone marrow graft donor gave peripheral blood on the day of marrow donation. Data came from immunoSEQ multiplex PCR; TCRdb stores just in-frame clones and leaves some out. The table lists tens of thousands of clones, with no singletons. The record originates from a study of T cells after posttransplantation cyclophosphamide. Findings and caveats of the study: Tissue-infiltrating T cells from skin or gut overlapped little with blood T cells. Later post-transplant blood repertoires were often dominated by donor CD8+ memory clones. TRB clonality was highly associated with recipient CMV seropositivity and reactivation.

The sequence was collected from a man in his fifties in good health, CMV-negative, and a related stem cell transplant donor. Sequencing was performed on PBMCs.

The chain's CDR3 is CAQGGSGGYEQYF. The CDR3 region has the DNA TGTGCCCAAGGGGGGAGCGGGGGTTACGAGCAGTACTTC. The chain recombines TRBV7-9 with TRBJ2-7; TRBD2 agrees at 8 bases. Germline values: CDR1 SEHNR, CDR2 FQNEAQ (reference sequence). The CDR3 consists of 13 residues. V lost 11 bases and J lost 4; bases outside the gene matches: 10.